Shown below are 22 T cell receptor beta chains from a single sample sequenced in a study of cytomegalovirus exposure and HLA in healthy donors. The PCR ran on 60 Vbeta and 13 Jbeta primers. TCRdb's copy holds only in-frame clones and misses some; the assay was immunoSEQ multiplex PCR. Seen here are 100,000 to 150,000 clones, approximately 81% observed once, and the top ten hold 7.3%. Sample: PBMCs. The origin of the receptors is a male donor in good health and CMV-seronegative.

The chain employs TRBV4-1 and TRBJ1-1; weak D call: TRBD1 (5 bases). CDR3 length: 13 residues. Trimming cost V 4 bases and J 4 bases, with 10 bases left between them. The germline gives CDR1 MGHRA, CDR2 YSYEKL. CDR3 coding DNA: TGCGCCAGCAGCCCCAGGGTATCCACTGAAGCTTTCTTT. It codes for CASSPRVSTEAFF.

The CDR3 loop is CASSSSGQADGYTF. The CDR3 DNA follows: TGTGCCAGTAGTAGTTCGGGACAGGCTGACGGCTACACCTTC. This chain connects TRBV19 to TRBJ1-2, with 8 bases fitting TRBD1. Germline assignment: CDR1 LNHDA and CDR2 SQIVND (reference sequence). This CDR3 spans 14 amino acids. V dropped 4 bases and J dropped 8; count of bases not matched to a gene: 9.

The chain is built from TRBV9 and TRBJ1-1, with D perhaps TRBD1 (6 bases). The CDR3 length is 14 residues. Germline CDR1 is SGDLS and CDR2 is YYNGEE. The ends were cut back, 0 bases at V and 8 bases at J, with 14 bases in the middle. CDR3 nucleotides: TGTGCCAGCAGCGTAGGAGTACAGGGTCTGGAAGCTTTCTTT. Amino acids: CASSVGVQGLEAFF. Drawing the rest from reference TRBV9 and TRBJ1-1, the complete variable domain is DSGVTQTPKHLITATGQRVTLRCSPRSGDLSVYWYQQSLDQGLQFLIQYYNGEERAKGNILERFSAQQFPDLHSELNLSSLELGDSALYFCASSVGVQGLEAFFGQGTRLTVV.

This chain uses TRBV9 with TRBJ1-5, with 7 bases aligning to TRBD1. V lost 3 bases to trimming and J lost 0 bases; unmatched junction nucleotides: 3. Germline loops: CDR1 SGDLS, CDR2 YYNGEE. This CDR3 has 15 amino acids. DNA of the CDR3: TGTGCCAGCAGCGAGGGGGCACTTAGCAATCAGCCCCAGCATTTT. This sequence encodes CASSEGALSNQPQHF.

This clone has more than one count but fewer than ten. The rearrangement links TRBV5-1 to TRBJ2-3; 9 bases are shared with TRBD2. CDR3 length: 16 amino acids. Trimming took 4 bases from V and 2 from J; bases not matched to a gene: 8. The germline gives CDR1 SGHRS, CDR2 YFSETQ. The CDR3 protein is CASSLGAGGTTDTQYF. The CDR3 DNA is TGCGCCAGCAGCCTGGGGGCGGGAGGGACCACAGATACGCAGTATTTT.

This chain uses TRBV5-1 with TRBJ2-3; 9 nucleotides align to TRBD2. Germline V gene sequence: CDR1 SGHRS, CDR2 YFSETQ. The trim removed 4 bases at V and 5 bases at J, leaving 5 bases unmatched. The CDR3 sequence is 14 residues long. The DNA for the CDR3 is TGCGCCAGCAGCCCGATAGCGGGAGTAGATACGCAGTATTTT. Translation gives CASSPIAGVDTQYF.

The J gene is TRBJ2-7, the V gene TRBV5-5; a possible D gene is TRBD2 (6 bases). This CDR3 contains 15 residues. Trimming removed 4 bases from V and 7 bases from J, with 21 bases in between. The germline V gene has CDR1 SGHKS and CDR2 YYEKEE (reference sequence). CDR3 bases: TGTGCCAGCAGCCCTGGAGGACTGATGGCGGGGGAGCAGTACTTC. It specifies CASSPGGLMAGEQYF.

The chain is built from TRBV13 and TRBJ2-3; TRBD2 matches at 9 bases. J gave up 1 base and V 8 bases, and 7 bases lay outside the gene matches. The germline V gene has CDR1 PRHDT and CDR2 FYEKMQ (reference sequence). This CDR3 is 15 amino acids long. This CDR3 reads CASGVRLAGTDTQYF. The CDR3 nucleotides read TGTGCCAGCGGAGTTAGACTAGCGGGCACAGATACGCAGTATTTT.

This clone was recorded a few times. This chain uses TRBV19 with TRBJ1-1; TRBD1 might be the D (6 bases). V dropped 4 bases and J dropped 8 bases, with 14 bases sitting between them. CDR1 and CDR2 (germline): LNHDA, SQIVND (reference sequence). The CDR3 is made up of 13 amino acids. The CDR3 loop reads CASSRAGTREAFF. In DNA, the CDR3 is TGTGCCAGTAGTAGGGCCGGGACAAGAGAAGCTTTCTTT.

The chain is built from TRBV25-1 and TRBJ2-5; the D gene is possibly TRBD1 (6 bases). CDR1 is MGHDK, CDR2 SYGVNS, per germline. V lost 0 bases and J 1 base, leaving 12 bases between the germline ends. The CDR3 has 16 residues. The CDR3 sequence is CASSEYQGSIQETQYF. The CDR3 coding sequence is TGTGCCAGCAGTGAATACCAGGGGAGTATCCAAGAGACCCAGTACTTC.

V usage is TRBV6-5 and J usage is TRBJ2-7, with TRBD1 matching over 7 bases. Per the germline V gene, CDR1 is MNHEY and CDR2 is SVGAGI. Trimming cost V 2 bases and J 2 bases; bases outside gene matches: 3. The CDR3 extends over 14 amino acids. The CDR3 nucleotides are TGTGCCAGCAGTTACAGTACAGGGGCCTACGAGCAGTACTTC. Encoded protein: CASSYSTGAYEQYF.

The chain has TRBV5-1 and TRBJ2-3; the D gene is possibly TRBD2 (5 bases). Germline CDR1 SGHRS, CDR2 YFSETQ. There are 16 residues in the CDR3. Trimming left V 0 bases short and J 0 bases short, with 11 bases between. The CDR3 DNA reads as TGCGCCAGCAGCTTGGAAAGAGGGAGTAGCACAGATACGCAGTATTTT. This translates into CASSLERGSSTDTQYF.

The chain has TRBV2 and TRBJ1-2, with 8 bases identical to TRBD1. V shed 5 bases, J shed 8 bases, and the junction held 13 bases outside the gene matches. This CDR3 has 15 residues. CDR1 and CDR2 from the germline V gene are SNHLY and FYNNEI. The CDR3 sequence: CASSLLGTGEGGYTF. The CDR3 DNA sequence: TGTGCCAGCAGTTTACTTGGGACAGGCGAAGGGGGCTACACCTTC.

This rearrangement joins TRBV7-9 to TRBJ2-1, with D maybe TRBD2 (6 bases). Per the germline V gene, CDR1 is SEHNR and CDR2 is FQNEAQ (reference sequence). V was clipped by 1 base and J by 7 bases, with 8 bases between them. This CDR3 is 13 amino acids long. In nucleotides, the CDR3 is TGTGCCAGCAGCTTAGGGGGAGGAAATGAGCAGTTCTTC. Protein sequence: CASSLGGGNEQFF.

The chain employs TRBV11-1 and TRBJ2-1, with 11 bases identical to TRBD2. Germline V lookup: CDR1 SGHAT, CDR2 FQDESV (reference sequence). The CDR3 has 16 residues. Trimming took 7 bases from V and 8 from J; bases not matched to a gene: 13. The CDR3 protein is CASIPAGSGRVYEQFF. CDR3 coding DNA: TGTGCCAGCATCCCGGCCGGTAGCGGGAGGGTATATGAGCAGTTCTTC.

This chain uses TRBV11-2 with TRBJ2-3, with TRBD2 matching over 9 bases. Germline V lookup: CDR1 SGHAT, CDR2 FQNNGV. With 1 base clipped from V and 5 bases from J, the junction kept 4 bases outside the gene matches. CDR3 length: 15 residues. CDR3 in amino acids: CASSLGRRGGDTQYF. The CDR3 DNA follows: TGTGCCAGCAGCTTAGGGAGGCGGGGGGGAGATACGCAGTATTTT.

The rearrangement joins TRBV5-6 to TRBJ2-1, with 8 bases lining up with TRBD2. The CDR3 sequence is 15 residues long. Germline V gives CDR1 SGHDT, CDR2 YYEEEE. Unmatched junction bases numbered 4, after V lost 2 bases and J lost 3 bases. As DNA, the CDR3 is TGTGCCAGCAGCTTTGGGAGCGGGGGCTACAATGAGCAGTTCTTC. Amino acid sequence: CASSFGSGGYNEQFF.

For the CDR3, the DNA is TGTGCCAGCAGCTTAGGACTAGCTCAGTCCTACGAGCAGTACTTC. Its translation: CASSLGLAQSYEQYF. V and J are TRBV7-2 and TRBJ2-7; 7 nucleotides line up with TRBD2. Germline V lookup: CDR1 SGHTA, CDR2 FQGNSA. V lost 1 base, J lost 1 base, and 4 bases stayed unmatched. The CDR3 length is 15 residues.

CDR3 DNA: TGTGCCAGCCGTGGGGCTAGATTCGAAAAACTGTTTTTT. The encoded protein is CASRGARFEKLFF. The chain joins TRBV27 to TRBJ1-4; the D gene is possibly TRBD1 (5 bases). The CDR3 sequence is 13 residues long. Per the germline V gene, CDR1 is MNHEY and CDR2 is SMNVEV (reference sequence). The V and J ends lost 8 bases and 8 bases respectively, with 15 bases between them.

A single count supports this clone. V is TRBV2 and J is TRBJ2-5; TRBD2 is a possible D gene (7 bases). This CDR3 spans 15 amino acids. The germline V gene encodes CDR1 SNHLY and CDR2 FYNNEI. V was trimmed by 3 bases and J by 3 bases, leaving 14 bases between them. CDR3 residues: CASSDWPGGKETQYF. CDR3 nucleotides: TGTGCCAGCAGTGATTGGCCGGGGGGCAAAGAGACCCAGTACTTC.

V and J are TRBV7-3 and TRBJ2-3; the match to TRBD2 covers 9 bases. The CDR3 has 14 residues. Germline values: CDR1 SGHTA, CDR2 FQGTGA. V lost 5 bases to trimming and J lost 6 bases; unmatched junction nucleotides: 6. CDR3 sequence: CASSLGLASDTQYF. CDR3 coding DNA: TGTGCCAGCAGCCTGGGACTAGCATCGGATACGCAGTATTTT.

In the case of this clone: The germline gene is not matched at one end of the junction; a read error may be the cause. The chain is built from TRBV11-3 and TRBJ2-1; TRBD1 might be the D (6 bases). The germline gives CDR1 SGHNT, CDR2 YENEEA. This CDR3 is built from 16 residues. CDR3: CASSGSFGGSHNEQFF. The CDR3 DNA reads TGTGCCAGCAGCGGGAGTTTTGGGGGCTCCCACAATGAGCAGTTCTTC.